The 9 T cell receptor beta chains given below trace back to one sample, sequenced in a study of CD8 T cells in Susac syndrome (dated 2019 in TCRdb). The library was generated by the immunoSEQ multiplex PCR assay. RNA was extracted using the RNeasy kit, and roughly 0.5 to 1 microgram was reverse transcribed with random hexamers. Starting from the raw public reads, TCRdb applied fastp trimming at Q25, assembled clones with MiXCR and retained in-frame beta chains. CDR3 protein sequences are deduplicated, and each keeps its most common genes and DNA. Here the sample has just under 150,000 distinct CDR3 sequences; around 94% occur a single time. Of the sample, 0.075% to 0.1% falls within the top ten clones. The sequencing sample was made of CD4+ T cells from PBMCs. Receptor source: a human donor in good health.

The rearrangement joins TRBV20-1 to TRBJ1-5; tentatively, D is TRBD1 (6 bases). Looked up from germline, CDR1 is DFQATT and CDR2 is SNEGSKA (reference sequence). Trimming cost V 6 bases and J 2 bases, with 11 bases left between them. There are 13 residues in the CDR3. CDR3 sequence reads: CSASRGGNQPQHF. The CDR3, as DNA: TGCAGTGCGTCGAGGGGGGGCAATCAGCCCCAGCATTTT.

The genes are TRBV5-1 and TRBJ2-2; tentatively, D is TRBD1 (5 bases). Germline CDR1 SGHRS, CDR2 YFSETQ. Trimming took 2 bases from V and 1 from J, leaving 6 bases between them. This CDR3 is 14 amino acids long. The DNA for the CDR3 is TGCGCCAGCAGCTTAGACAGGAACACCGGGGAGCTGTTTTTT. Translating gives CASSLDRNTGELFF.

This clonotype was found once. V and J are TRBV9 and TRBJ1-6; tentative D call: TRBD1 (5 bases). Germline V CDR1 and CDR2: SGDLS, YYNGEE. The CDR3 covers 14 residues. Trimming removed 3 bases from V and 8 bases from J, with 12 bases in between. The CDR3 sequence: CASSADRRDSPLHF. The CDR3 bases are TGTGCCAGCAGCGCCGACAGAAGGGATTCACCCCTCCACTTT.

The chain is built from TRBV7-9 and TRBJ1-1, with D possibly matching TRBD1 (5 bases). Per germline, CDR1 SEHNR and CDR2 FQNEAQ (reference sequence). CDR3 length: 14 residues. V shed 3 bases and J shed 4 bases, with 12 bases lying between them. CDR3 DNA: TGTGCCAGCAGCTTGGGGGGGATTGGCACTGAAGCTTTCTTT. Translating gives CASSLGGIGTEAFF. Looking up the rest from reference TRBV7-9 and TRBJ1-1 gives the full variable domain: DTGVSQNPRHKITKRGQNVTFRCDPISEHNRLYWYRQTLGQGPEFLTYFQNEAQLEKSRLLSDRFSAERPKGSFSTLEIQRTEQGDSAMYLCASSLGGIGTEAFFGQGTRLTVV.

V usage is TRBV5-5 and J usage is TRBJ2-3; D is unclear. The CDR3 runs to 12 residues. The V gene lost 2 bases and the J gene lost 6 bases, with 7 bases spanning the gap. CDR1 is SGHKS, CDR2 YYEKEE, per germline (reference sequence). The CDR3 DNA reads as TGTGCCAGCAGCTTCTCGCGGGATACGCAGTATTTT. Translation: CASSFSRDTQYF.

The chain has TRBV19 and TRBJ2-1; 13 nucleotides align to TRBD2. Germline loops: CDR1 LNHDA, CDR2 SQIVND (reference sequence). This CDR3 is 19 amino acids long. The junction had 12 bases not matched to a gene; V was cut back by 4 bases and J by 3 bases. CDR3 in DNA: TGTGCCAGTAGTACACCCCCCGGGGGACTAGCGGGGAGCTACAATGAGCAGTTCTTC. Translated, it gives CASSTPPGGLAGSYNEQFF.

The chain carries TRBV5-6 and TRBJ1-2, with no clear D. CDR3 length: 12 amino acids. V lost 5 bases and J 6 bases, leaving 11 bases between the germline ends. Germline V CDR1 and CDR2: SGHDT, YYEEEE. CDR3 DNA sequence: TGTGCCAGCAGTCCAGACTTGAATGGCTACACCTTC. Its translation: CASSPDLNGYTF.

The sample holds a few counts of this clonotype. This chain uses TRBV2 with TRBJ2-3, with unresolved D. CDR1 is SNHLY and CDR2 is FYNNEI in the germline V gene. V was clipped by 6 bases and J by 0 bases, with 1 base between them. This CDR3 has 11 amino acids. This CDR3 reads CASRSTDTQYF. For the CDR3, the DNA is TGTGCCAGCAGGAGCACAGATACGCAGTATTTT.

This chain joins TRBV5-1 and TRBJ2-2, with 9 bases matching TRBD2. This CDR3 comprises 18 residues. Germline CDR1 SGHRS, CDR2 YFSETQ. V lost 0 bases, J lost 5 bases, and 11 bases stayed unmatched. Here the CDR3 reads CASSLVGSGRIGTGELFF. The CDR3 DNA sequence: TGCGCCAGCAGCTTGGTCGGTAGCGGGAGAATTGGGACCGGGGAGCTGTTTTTT.